A selection of T cell receptor beta chains follows, all from one sample in a study of CD8+ T cells in alopecia areata. Some clones are missing from TCRdb's copy, which holds only in-frame ones; the method was immunoSEQ multiplex PCR. The data contain 200,000 to 250,000 clones, roughly 69% of them seen just once; the ten biggest clones take up roughly 1.2%. The sequencing here drew on CD4+ T cells sorted from blood, taken at week 0. All receptors derive from a human donor with alopecia areata. CDR3s include the opening cysteine and the closing phenylalanine or tryptophan. The D gene is left open where the match is weak. The size of a clone is reported for some rows only, either as once, few or many, or as a class for expanded clones.

cdr3_aa cdr3_nt v_call d_call j_call clone_size
CASSYYSQGSEQFF TGTGCCAGCAGTTACTACTCCCAGGGCAGTGAGCAGTTCTTC TRBV6-5 - TRBJ2-1 -
CAWRGRWNQPQHF TGTGCCTGGAGAGGACGGTGGAATCAGCCCCAGCATTTT TRBV30 - TRBJ1-5 -
CASSLGQTNTGELFF TGCGCCAGCAGCTTGGGACAGACGAACACCGGGGAGCTGTTTTTT TRBV5-1 - TRBJ2-2 -
CASSASSGANVLTF TGTGCCAGCAGTGCAAGCTCTGGGGCCAACGTCCTGACTTTC TRBV6-1 - TRBJ2-6 few
CATSRDPSRDIQYF TGTGCCACCAGCAGAGACCCCTCAAGGGACATTCAGTACTTC TRBV15 - TRBJ2-4 -
CASSTLGGSGELFF TGTGCCAGCAGCACACTCGGAGGGTCCGGGGAGCTGTTTTTT TRBV9 - TRBJ2-2 -
CASSLAGGPKTQYF TGTGCTAGCAGCTTAGCGGGGGGGCCTAAGACCCAGTACTTC TRBV7-7 TRBD2 TRBJ2-5 -
CASSPRGSFSYEQYF TGTGCCAGCAGTCCCAGGGGTTCTTTCTCCTACGAGCAGTACTTC TRBV27 - TRBJ2-7 -
CSVVGGVLETQYF TGCAGCGTTGTGGGGGGAGTCCTGGAGACCCAGTACTTC TRBV29-1 - TRBJ2-5 -
CASEGYTF TGTGCCAGCGAGGGCTACACCTTC TRBV6-6 - TRBJ1-2 -
CAWRKGNDQPQHF TGTGCCTGGAGGAAGGGGAACGATCAGCCCCAGCATTTT TRBV30 - TRBJ1-5 -
CASSQDAQTYEQYF TGCGCCAGCAGCCAAGATGCACAGACCTACGAGCAGTACTTC TRBV4-3 - TRBJ2-7 -
CAWVGQGGQPQHF TGTGCCTGGGTGGGACAGGGTGGACAGCCCCAGCATTTT TRBV30 TRBD1 TRBJ1-5 -
CASSAGQPANYGYTF TGTGCCAGCAGCGCGGGACAACCAGCTAACTATGGCTACACCTTC TRBV7-2 - TRBJ1-2 -
CASSYSQPGPNEQFF TGTGCCAGCAGTTACTCGCAGCCGGGGCCAAATGAGCAGTTCTTC TRBV6-6 - TRBJ2-1 -
CSVHDNSYEQYF TGCAGCGTTCACGACAATTCCTACGAGCAGTACTTC TRBV29-1 - TRBJ2-7 -
CSVDLGGIYEQYF TGCAGCGTTGATTTGGGGGGCATCTACGAGCAGTACTTC TRBV29-1 - TRBJ2-7 -
CSVGTTGETQYF TGCAGCGTTGGGACTACGGGAGAGACCCAGTACTTC TRBV29-1 - TRBJ2-5 -
CASSVDRPYEQYF TGTGCCAGCAGCGTAGATCGACCCTACGAGCAGTACTTC TRBV9 - TRBJ2-7 -
CSVSPSTDTQYF TGCAGCGTTTCCCCCAGCACAGATACGCAGTATTTT TRBV29-1 - TRBJ2-3 -
CASSQHRDEQYF TGTGCCAGCAGCCAGCACAGGGACGAGCAATACTTC TRBV6-6 - TRBJ2-7 -
CASSLIAGGAQPQHF TGTGCCAGCAGCTTAATCGCAGGGGGAGCTCAGCCCCAGCATTTT TRBV7-6 TRBD1 TRBJ1-5 -
CASSLGVNEQFF TGCGCCAGCAGCTTGGGAGTTAATGAGCAGTTCTTC TRBV5-1 - TRBJ2-1 -
CASSPRGASRWGDTQYF TGTGCCAGCAGCCCCCGGGGGGCCTCCCGCTGGGGCGATACGCAGTATTTT TRBV11-2 - TRBJ2-3 -
CSVLRDYEQYF TGCAGCGTCCTACGAGACTACGAGCAGTACTTC TRBV29-1 - TRBJ2-7 -
CASSLWGRQINTEAFF TGTGCCAGCAGTTTATGGGGGCGACAGATTAACACTGAAGCTTTCTTT TRBV27 - TRBJ1-1 -
CASTLAGTDTQYF TGTGCCAGCACACTAGCAGGCACAGATACGCAGTATTTT TRBV6-5 - TRBJ2-3 few
CASRLLLGASYNEQFF TGTGCCAGCAGGCTGCTATTGGGGGCGAGCTACAATGAGCAGTTCTTC TRBV7-2 - TRBJ2-1 medium-sized
CASSPQGDVYTF TGTGCCAGCAGCCCACAGGGGGACGTCTACACCTTC TRBV7-2 TRBD1 TRBJ1-2 -
CAWSEGGFAYGYTF TGTGCCTGGAGTGAGGGAGGATTTGCCTATGGCTACACCTTC TRBV30 - TRBJ1-2 -
CAWREALNTEAFF TGTGCCTGGAGGGAGGCCCTGAACACTGAAGCTTTCTTT TRBV30 - TRBJ1-1 -
CSVEHSVGGSATQYF TGCAGCGTTGAGCATTCAGTGGGAGGGTCGGCGACCCAGTACTTC TRBV29-1 TRBD2 TRBJ2-5 -
CSVAHGGYNEQFF TGCAGCGTTGCTCACGGGGGGTACAATGAGCAGTTCTTC TRBV29-1 TRBD2 TRBJ2-1 -
CAGGGNGANVLTF TGTGCCGGCGGGGGGAATGGGGCCAACGTCCTGACTTTC TRBV6-1 TRBD2 TRBJ2-6 -
CASSFGGRVQETQYF TGTGCCAGCAGCTTCGGGGGTAGGGTCCAAGAGACCCAGTACTTC TRBV5-6 - TRBJ2-5 -
CASSSGEGGANVLTF TGTGCCAGCAGCTCCGGGGAGGGTGGGGCCAACGTCCTGACTTTC TRBV7-2 TRBD2 TRBJ2-6 -
CAWSVIGTTGELFF TGTGCCTGGAGTGTAATCGGGACGACCGGGGAGCTGTTTTTT TRBV30 - TRBJ2-2 -
CASSTSYEQYF TGTGCCAGCAGCACCTCATACGAGCAGTACTTC TRBV5-6 - TRBJ2-7 -
CASSLRAGGDYTDTQYF TGTGCCAGCAGCTTAAGGGCTGGAGGGGACTACACAGATACGCAGTATTTT TRBV7-3 TRBD2 TRBJ2-3 -
CSVEDPGHTGELFF TGCAGCGTTGAAGATCCGGGGCACACCGGGGAGCTGTTTTTT TRBV29-1 - TRBJ2-2 few
CASSLFDREDEQFF TGTGCCAGCAGCTTATTTGACAGGGAAGATGAGCAGTTCTTC TRBV5-4 TRBD1 TRBJ2-1 -
CSAREGGNQPQHF TGCAGCGCCCGGGAGGGAGGCAATCAGCCCCAGCATTTT TRBV29-1 - TRBJ1-5 -
CASSFPSVTEAFF TGTGCCAGCAGCTTCCCCTCGGTCACTGAAGCTTTCTTT TRBV5-6 - TRBJ1-1 -
CASSQDRTGSYEQYF TGCGCCAGCAGCCAAGACCGAACAGGTTCCTACGAGCAGTACTTC TRBV4-1 - TRBJ2-7 -
CAIRTGTGFGVGEQYF TGTGCCATCAGAACCGGGACAGGCTTTGGCGTAGGCGAGCAGTACTTC TRBV10-3 TRBD1 TRBJ2-7 -
CASRPSGTDYGYTF TGTGCCAGCAGACCCTCCGGGACAGATTATGGCTACACCTTC TRBV27 TRBD1 TRBJ1-2 -
CSAGHEYEQYF TGCAGCGCCGGACATGAGTACGAGCAGTACTTC TRBV29-1 - TRBJ2-7 -
CASSLGVRGGEQFF TGCGCCAGCAGCTTGGGGGTTCGAGGTGGTGAGCAGTTCTTC TRBV5-1 - TRBJ2-1 -
CASRPQGDWNQPQHF TGTGCCAGCAGGCCACAGGGGGATTGGAATCAGCCCCAGCATTTT TRBV7-2 TRBD1 TRBJ1-5 -
CSVDQQGPPYF TGCAGCGTGGACCAACAGGGGCCCCCGTACTTC TRBV29-1 TRBD1 TRBJ2-5 -
CASSPRDRAYEQYF TGCGCCAGCAGCCCCCGGGACAGGGCCTACGAGCAGTACTTC TRBV5-1 TRBD1 TRBJ2-7 -
CASSFHPRNEQFF TGTGCCAGCAGCTTCCATCCCCGCAATGAGCAGTTCTTC TRBV7-8 - TRBJ2-1 -
CSAETGMNTEAFF TGCAGCGCCGAGACAGGGATGAACACTGAAGCTTTCTTT TRBV29-1 TRBD1 TRBJ1-1 few
CASSQVGTSGETQYF TGTGCCAGCAGCCAAGTTGGGACTTCGGGGGAGACCCAGTACTTC TRBV4-2 - TRBJ2-5 -
CASSPSVLRDRMNTEAFF TGTGCCAGCAGTCCGAGCGTTCTCCGGGACAGAATGAACACTGAAGCTTTCTTT TRBV27 TRBD1 TRBJ1-1 once